Each of the 23 T cell receptor beta chains below was sequenced from the same sample in a study of cytomegalovirus exposure and HLA in healthy donors. Data came from immunoSEQ multiplex PCR; TCRdb stores just in-frame clones and leaves some out. The data show 90,000 to 130,000 clones, around nine tenths seen once. Sequencing input: PBMCs. The origin of the receptors is a woman aged 25 to 39 in good health and CMV-seropositive.

The chain combines TRBV27 with TRBJ2-7; perhaps TRBD1 as D (5 bases). This CDR3 is built from 14 residues. Germline CDR1 is MNHEY and CDR2 is SMNVEV (reference sequence). Trimming took off 5 bases at V and 1 base at J, with 12 bases between the two ends. DNA of the CDR3: TGTGCCAGCAGTAGTTGGGGCAGGTCCTACGAGCAGTACTTC. This gives the protein CASSSWGRSYEQYF.

The rearrangement uses TRBV7-6 and TRBJ2-7; D may be TRBD2 (5 bases). The ends were cut back, 0 bases at V and 3 bases at J, with 9 bases in the middle. CDR3 length equals 14 residues. Germline CDR1 reads SGHVS; CDR2 reads FNYEAQ. CDR3 coding DNA: TGTGCCAGCAGCTTAGCGGGAGTAGGCTACGAGCAGTACTTC. Amino acids: CASSLAGVGYEQYF.

This clone was observed a handful of times. The genes are TRBV7-6 and TRBJ2-7; TRBD1 is a possible D gene (7 bases). In germline, CDR1 is SGHVS, CDR2 FNYEAQ. The CDR3 is made up of 15 amino acids. Trimming pared 5 bases from V and 0 bases from J, leaving 14 bases between. CDR3 amino acids: CASSPRQGGSYEQYF. CDR3 DNA sequence: TGTGCCAGCAGCCCACGACAGGGAGGCTCCTACGAGCAGTACTTC.

The CDR3 nucleotides read TGTGCCAGCAGTTTGGGCAGGGTCCCGCAGGAGCAGTACTTC. Encoded protein: CASSLGRVPQEQYF. The chain links TRBV28 to TRBJ2-7, with TRBD1 as a possible D gene (5 bases). CDR3 length equals 14 residues. Trimming left V 3 bases short and J 7 bases short, with 16 bases between. CDR1 is MDHEN, CDR2 SYDVKM, per germline.

The rearrangement joins TRBV6-1 to TRBJ2-5; possible D gene TRBD1, 6 bases. With 6 bases removed from V and 3 bases from J, the gap between germline ends came to 11 bases. The CDR3 spans 13 residues. The germline V gene encodes CDR1 MNHNS and CDR2 SASEGT. CDR3 sequence: CASSRDRKETQYF. The CDR3, as DNA: TGTGCCAGCAGCCGCGACAGGAAAGAGACCCAGTACTTC.

The chain employs TRBV28 and TRBJ1-5, with a tentative D call TRBD1 (6 bases). The CDR3 sequence is 14 residues long. The germline CDR1 and CDR2 sequences are MDHEN and SYDVKM. V lost 5 bases and J 0 bases, leaving 8 bases between the germline ends. The chain's CDR3 is CASSGQYSNQPQHF. The CDR3 region has the DNA TGTGCCAGCAGTGGACAGTATAGCAATCAGCCCCAGCATTTT. Looking up the rest from reference TRBV28 and TRBJ1-5 gives the full variable domain: DVKVTQSSRYLVKRTGEKVFLECVQDMDHENMFWYRQDPGLGLRLIYFSYDVKMKEKGDIPEGYSVSREKKERFSLILESASTNQTSMYLCASSGQYSNQPQHFGDGTRLSIL.

V and J are TRBV19 and TRBJ2-1, with D tentatively TRBD2 (5 bases). CDR3 size: 13 residues. In germline, CDR1 is LNHDA, CDR2 SQIVND (reference sequence). V gave up 4 bases and J gave up 7 bases, with 11 bases separating them. The CDR3 here is CASSRAPGNEQFF. In nucleotides, the CDR3 is TGTGCCAGTAGTAGGGCTCCGGGGAATGAGCAGTTCTTC.

The chain combines TRBV5-1 with TRBJ2-3, with unresolved D. Germline values: CDR1 SGHRS, CDR2 YFSETQ. Trimming took off 0 bases at V and 7 bases at J, with 6 bases between the two ends. The CDR3 has 12 amino acids. The CDR3 nucleotides are TGCGCCAGCAGCTTGGAACAAAATACGCAGTATTTT. Its translation: CASSLEQNTQYF.

This sequence joins TRBV2 and TRBJ1-5; a weak D match, TRBD1 (6 bases). This CDR3 contains 15 residues. Germline V CDR1 and CDR2: SNHLY, FYNNEI. V was clipped by 2 bases and J by 1 base, with 9 bases between them. The chain's CDR3 is CASSERTGSNQPQHF. DNA for the CDR3: TGTGCCAGCAGTGAACGAACAGGGAGCAATCAGCCCCAGCATTTT.

The chain is built from TRBV5-1 and TRBJ2-1; 8 positions match TRBD2. The length of the CDR3 is 14 residues. The V segment lost 5 bases and the J segment 8 bases; nucleotides outside the gene matches: 9. Germline V lookup: CDR1 SGHRS, CDR2 YFSETQ. CDR3 bases: TGCGCCAGCAGGAGAGCGGGAGCTTCGGATGAGCAGTTCTTC. It specifies CASRRAGASDEQFF.

The V gene is TRBV5-1, the J gene TRBJ2-1; possible D gene TRBD1, 5 bases. This CDR3 comprises 16 residues. V lost 0 bases, J lost 0 bases, and 10 bases lay in between. Germline CDR1 SGHRS, CDR2 YFSETQ. As DNA, the CDR3 is TGCGCCAGCAGCTTGGATGAGACAGCCTCCTACAATGAGCAGTTCTTC. It yields the protein CASSLDETASYNEQFF.

The sample holds a few counts of this clone. The J gene is TRBJ1-2, the V gene TRBV30; no clear D gene. Trimming removed 0 bases at V and 0 bases at J, with 5 bases between. This CDR3 has 13 residues. Germline CDR1 and CDR2: GTSNPN and SVGIG (reference sequence). CDR3 coding DNA: TGTGCCTGGAGTGTACAGACTAACTATGGCTACACCTTC. Its translation is CAWSVQTNYGYTF.

The J gene is TRBJ2-2, the V gene TRBV6-4, with 8 bases fitting TRBD2. Looked up from germline, CDR1 is MRHNA and CDR2 is SNTAGT. The V and J ends lost 8 bases and 0 bases, in that order; junction bases with no gene match: 11. This CDR3 contains 17 residues. The CDR3 nucleotides are TGTGCCAGCGCCATGCAGGCGGGAGGTGCGAACACCGGGGAGCTGTTTTTT. Its protein product is CASAMQAGGANTGELFF.

The chain uses TRBV5-1 and TRBJ2-5, with 13 bases matching TRBD2. The CDR3 consists of 15 residues. Germline V gene data show CDR1 as SGHRS and CDR2 as YFSETQ. V lost 7 bases, J lost 4 bases, and 7 bases stayed unmatched. This CDR3 reads CASGRLAGGRETQYF. CDR3 coding DNA: TGCGCCAGCGGGAGACTAGCGGGAGGCAGAGAGACCCAGTACTTC.

The rearrangement links TRBV9 to TRBJ2-5; the match to TRBD2 covers 8 bases. The ends lost 0 bases at V and 2 bases at J; junction bases unmatched: 6. The CDR3 consists of 16 residues. Germline assignment: CDR1 SGDLS and CDR2 YYNGEE. This CDR3 is CASSVGASGSQETQYF. CDR3 in DNA: TGTGCCAGCAGCGTAGGAGCTAGCGGGTCTCAAGAGACCCAGTACTTC. The complete variable domain, with remaining parts taken from reference TRBV9 and TRBJ2-5, reads DSGVTQTPKHLITATGQRVTLRCSPRSGDLSVYWYQQSLDQGLQFLIQYYNGEERAKGNILERFSAQQFPDLHSELNLSSLELGDSALYFCASSVGASGSQETQYFGPGTRLLVL.

This clone was seen a handful of times. The rearrangement joins TRBV7-9 to TRBJ2-7; TRBD2 matches at 14 bases. The CDR3 has 18 residues. Per the germline V gene, CDR1 is SEHNR and CDR2 is FQNEAQ (reference sequence). V lost 4 bases, J lost 2 bases, and 10 bases stayed unmatched. The CDR3 nucleotides are TGTGCCAGCAGCTCGACTAGCGGGAGGGCCCCGGGTGCCTACGAGCAGTACTTC. It yields the protein CASSSTSGRAPGAYEQYF.

The V and J genes are TRBV9 and TRBJ2-2; TRBD2 matches at 10 bases. This CDR3 has 14 amino acids. V dropped 1 base and J dropped 6; count of bases not matched to a gene: 0. CDR1 is SGDLS, CDR2 YYNGEE, per germline. The CDR3 loop reads CASSVSGGAGELFF. CDR3 nucleotides: TGTGCCAGCAGCGTAAGCGGGGGGGCCGGGGAGCTGTTTTTT. The variable domain in full, with the rest retrieved from reference TRBV9 and TRBJ2-2, is DSGVTQTPKHLITATGQRVTLRCSPRSGDLSVYWYQQSLDQGLQFLIQYYNGEERAKGNILERFSAQQFPDLHSELNLSSLELGDSALYFCASSVSGGAGELFFGEGSRLTVL.

The V gene is TRBV30, the J gene TRBJ2-1; D might be TRBD2 (6 bases). Germline-derived CDR1 and CDR2 are GTSNPN and SVGIG (reference sequence). The CDR3 spans 12 residues. V shed 5 bases and J shed 10 bases, with 15 bases lying between them. The CDR3 DNA follows: TGTGCCTGGGGGCGACGGGAGAGCGAGCAGTTCTTC. This translates into CAWGRRESEQFF.

The genes are TRBV27 and TRBJ2-7; D may be TRBD2 (7 bases). Germline V gene sequence: CDR1 MNHEY, CDR2 SMNVEV (reference sequence). V lost 1 base and J 7 bases, leaving 17 bases between the germline ends. This CDR3 has 15 residues. The DNA for the CDR3 is TGTGCCAGCAGTTTATTCAAACGGGGGGCAGGGGAGCAGTACTTC. Translating gives CASSLFKRGAGEQYF.

The chain couples TRBV5-1 to TRBJ2-7, with TRBD2 matching over 8 bases. CDR1 is SGHRS, CDR2 YFSETQ, per germline. The CDR3 loop spans 14 amino acids. V gave up 0 bases and J gave up 4 bases; unmatched junction bases: 3. As DNA, the CDR3 is TGCGCCAGCAGCTTGGAACGGGAGGGGTACGAGCAGTACTTC. Encoded protein: CASSLEREGYEQYF.

This chain joins TRBV28 and TRBJ1-1; 9 bases fit TRBD1. Germline assignment: CDR1 MDHEN and CDR2 SYDVKM. V was clipped by 5 bases and J by 1 base; unmatched bases: 5. The CDR3 sequence is 15 residues long. DNA for the CDR3: TGTGCCAGCAGTGCCCCGGGACAGGGGAACACTGAAGCTTTCTTT. It encodes CASSAPGQGNTEAFF.

Only one count was recorded for this clone. The chain links TRBV19 to TRBJ2-1, with D maybe TRBD1 (6 bases). Per the germline V gene, CDR1 is LNHDA and CDR2 is SQIVND (reference sequence). The CDR3 runs 13 residues. With 3 bases removed from V and 9 bases from J, the gap between germline ends came to 12 bases. CDR3 protein: CASSITPRGEQFF. Here the CDR3 DNA reads TGTGCCAGTAGTATTACCCCCAGGGGTGAGCAGTTCTTC.

This chain links TRBV13 with TRBJ1-2, with a possible D match to TRBD1 (6 bases). The CDR3 runs 15 residues. Germline V gene sequence: CDR1 PRHDT, CDR2 FYEKMQ (reference sequence). The V gene lost 2 bases and the J gene lost 7 bases, with 17 bases spanning the gap. CDR3: CASSLRGGQLTGYTF. The CDR3 DNA follows: TGTGCCAGCAGCTTAAGGGGCGGACAGTTGACTGGCTACACCTTC.